The entry that follows covers one TCR beta chain sequence. Authors' methods: From reference gene primer amplification, estimates of nucleated cell counts were derived. Produced via immunoSEQ multiplex PCR; TCRdb's table is partial and in-frame only. V and J calls plus clone size are reproduced from that table; the DNA served to infer D and trimming. The sample yields under 80,000 clones, about 88% seen once. The data are from a study of blood T cell repertoires in COVID-19. Study as a whole: T cells, B-cell-depleted T cells, or PBMCs supplied cDNA or gDNA.

The specimen was peripheral blood. The receptor was isolated from a human donor in a cohort sampled during active COVID-19.

The CDR3 coding sequence is TGCAGCGTTGAACAGGGGGCTGGGACCGGGGAGCTGTTTTTT. Protein: CSVEQGAGTGELFF. This sequence joins TRBV29-1 and TRBJ2-2; TRBD1 agrees at 8 bases. The CDR3 is 14 residues long. Germline CDR1 reads SQVTM; CDR2 reads ANQGSEA. With V trimmed by 2 bases and J by 5 bases, 4 bases remained unmatched.